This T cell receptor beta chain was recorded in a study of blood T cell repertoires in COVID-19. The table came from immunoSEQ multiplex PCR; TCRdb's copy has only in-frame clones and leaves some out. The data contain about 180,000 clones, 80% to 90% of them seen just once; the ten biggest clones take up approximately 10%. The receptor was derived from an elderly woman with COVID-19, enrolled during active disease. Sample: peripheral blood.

The CDR3 coding sequence is TGTGCCAGCAAGCGGGAGGGCCGGGGTGAGCAGTTCTTC. As protein: CASKREGRGEQFF. The J gene is TRBJ2-1, the V gene TRBV5-6; the match to TRBD2 covers 10 bases. The CDR3 is 13 amino acids. V lost 6 bases, J lost 9 bases, and 6 bases stayed unmatched. The germline gives CDR1 SGHDT, CDR2 YYEEEE.